These T cell receptor beta chains were read from a single sample in a study of T cells in Graves' hyperthyroidism and ophthalmopathy. TCRdb independently ran MiXCR on the multiplex PCR reads; one entry per CDR3 protein. Of some 530,000 distinct CDR3 sequences in the sample, 22% were seen once. The sample consisted of blood. These receptors all stem from a woman between 65 and 79 years old with Graves' ophthalmopathy. Each CDR3 is given without its conserved first and last residue.

TRBV6-5 13 ASSYSKLVPHEQF
TRBV20-1 12 SASPRGRAAEQY
TRBV28 13 ASSPPAGGPYEQY
TRBV10-3 14 AIRLSLTGEKGEAF
TRBV5-1 11 ASSLDLNPPQY
TRBV6-1 13 ASNSRLAGEETQY
TRBV7-9 11 ASSWARGDGYT
TRBV7-2 13 ASSWGLAGPYEQY
TRBV6-5 13 ASSYLGSEYTEAF
TRBV6-2/TRBV6-3 10 ASRDSGTAQY
TRBV2 13 ASSIAGGNTGELF
TRBV5-1 11 ASSLGLKDTQY
TRBV27 13 ASSLSRTGREKLF
TRBV4-2 13 ASSQEGVTDTEAF